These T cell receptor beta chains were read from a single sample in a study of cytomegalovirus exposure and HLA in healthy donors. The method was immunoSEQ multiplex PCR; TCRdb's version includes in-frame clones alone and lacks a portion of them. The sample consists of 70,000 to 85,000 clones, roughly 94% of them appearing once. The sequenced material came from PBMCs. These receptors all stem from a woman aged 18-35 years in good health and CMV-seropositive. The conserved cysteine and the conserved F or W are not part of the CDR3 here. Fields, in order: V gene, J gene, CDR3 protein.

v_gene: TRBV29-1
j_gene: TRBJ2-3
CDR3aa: SVQIAGLAADTQY

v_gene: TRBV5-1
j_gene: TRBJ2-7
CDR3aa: ASRYSVDYEQY

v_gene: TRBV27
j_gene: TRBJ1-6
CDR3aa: ASSPWTGAKNSPLH

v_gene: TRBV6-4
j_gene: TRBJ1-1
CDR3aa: ASSGEAF

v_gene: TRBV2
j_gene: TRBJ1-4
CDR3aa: ASSEEGGIATNEKLF

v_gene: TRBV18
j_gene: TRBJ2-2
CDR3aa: ASSPTTGSTGELF

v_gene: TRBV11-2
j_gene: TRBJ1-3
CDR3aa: ASSSPGDGNTIY

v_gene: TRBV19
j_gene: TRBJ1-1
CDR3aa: ASSSTGDTEAF

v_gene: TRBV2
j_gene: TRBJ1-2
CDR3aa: ASSRWSYRTKSHGYT

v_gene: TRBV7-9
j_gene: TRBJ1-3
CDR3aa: ASSFGGNTIY

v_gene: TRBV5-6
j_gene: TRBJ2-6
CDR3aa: ASSLLSGANVLT

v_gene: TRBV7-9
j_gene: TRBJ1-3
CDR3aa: ASSLGQGNTIY

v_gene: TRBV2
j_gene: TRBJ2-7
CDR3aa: ASTSSYEQY

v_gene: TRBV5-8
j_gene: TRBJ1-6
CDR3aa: ASSTTGAHVNSPLH

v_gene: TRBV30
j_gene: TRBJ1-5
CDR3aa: AWMSPGANQPQH

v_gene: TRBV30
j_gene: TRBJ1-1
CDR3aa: AWSKQGNTEAF

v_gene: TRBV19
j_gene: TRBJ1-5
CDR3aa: ASSPDRGHGQPQH

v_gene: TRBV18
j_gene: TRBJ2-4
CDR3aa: ASSPSGGSKNIQY

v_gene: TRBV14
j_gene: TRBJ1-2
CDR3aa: ASSSETGFGYT

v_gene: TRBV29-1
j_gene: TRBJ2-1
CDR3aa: SVVEGQGYNEQF

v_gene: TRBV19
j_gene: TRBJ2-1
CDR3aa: ASSARTSSYNEQF

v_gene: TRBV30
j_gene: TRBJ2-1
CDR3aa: AWREGSTRYNEQF

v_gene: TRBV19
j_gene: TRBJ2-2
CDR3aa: ASSSGNGELF

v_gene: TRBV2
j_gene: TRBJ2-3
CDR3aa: ATEWEGRNTQY

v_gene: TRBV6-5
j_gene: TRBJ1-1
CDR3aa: ASSATGGTEAF

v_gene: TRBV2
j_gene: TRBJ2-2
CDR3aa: ASSELAGAHGTGELF

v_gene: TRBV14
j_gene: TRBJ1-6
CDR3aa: ASSQEDRNNSPLH

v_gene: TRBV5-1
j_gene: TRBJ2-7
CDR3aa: ASSLLQGSSYEQY

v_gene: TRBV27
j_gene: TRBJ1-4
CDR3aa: ASSLAGEGENEKLF

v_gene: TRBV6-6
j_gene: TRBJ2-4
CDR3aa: ASCNSLAKNIQY

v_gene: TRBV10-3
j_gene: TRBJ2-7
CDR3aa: AISSGSNEQY

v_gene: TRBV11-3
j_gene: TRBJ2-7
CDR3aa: ASSPQQGQGQY

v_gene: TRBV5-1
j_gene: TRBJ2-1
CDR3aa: ASSLEYRGDEQF

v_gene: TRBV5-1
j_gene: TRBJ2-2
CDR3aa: ASSLNPDTGELF

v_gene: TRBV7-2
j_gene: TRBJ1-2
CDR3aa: ASSLAGRGMNGYT

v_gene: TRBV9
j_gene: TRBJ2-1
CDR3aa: ASSALTSSYNEQF

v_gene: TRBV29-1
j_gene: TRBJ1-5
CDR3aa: SAAGGGTRGAQH

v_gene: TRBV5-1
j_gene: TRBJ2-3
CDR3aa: ASSFQSGLASDTQY

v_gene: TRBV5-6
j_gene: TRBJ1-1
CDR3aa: ASSLGWGTGMNTEAF

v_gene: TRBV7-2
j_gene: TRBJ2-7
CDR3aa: ASTQYLAGTYEQY

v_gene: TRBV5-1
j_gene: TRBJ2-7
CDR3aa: ASSLHTSVYEQY

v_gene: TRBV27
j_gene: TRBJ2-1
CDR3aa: ASSLSGTSGYNEQF

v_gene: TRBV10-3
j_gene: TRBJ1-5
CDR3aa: AIRLGTDIYQPQH

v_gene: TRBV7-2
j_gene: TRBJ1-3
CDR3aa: ASTPRGGDTIY

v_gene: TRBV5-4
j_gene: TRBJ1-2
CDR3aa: ASSWPEATYGYT

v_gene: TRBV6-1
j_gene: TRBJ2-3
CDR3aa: ASSVSGDLTDTQY

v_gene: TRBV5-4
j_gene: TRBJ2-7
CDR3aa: ASSSGLAASYEQY

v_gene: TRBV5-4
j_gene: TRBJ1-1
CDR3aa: ASSFSGGGTEAF

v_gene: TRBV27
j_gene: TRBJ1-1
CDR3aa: ASRSGPGVEAF

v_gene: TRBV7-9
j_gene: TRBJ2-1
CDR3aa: ASSLVRVFSEQF

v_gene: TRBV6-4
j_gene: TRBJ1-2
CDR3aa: ASSDQGGYGYT

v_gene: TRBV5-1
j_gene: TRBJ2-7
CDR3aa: ASSLGVTSGNEQY

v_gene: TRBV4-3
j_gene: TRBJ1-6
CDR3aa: ASSQRTGGSYNSPLH

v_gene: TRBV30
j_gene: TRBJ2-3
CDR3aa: AWEDSDTQY

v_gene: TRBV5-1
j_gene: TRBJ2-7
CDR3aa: ASSLPRDRFFYEQY

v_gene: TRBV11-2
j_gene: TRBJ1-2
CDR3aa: ASSPRARGQEGYT